The clone carrying this T cell receptor beta chain was detected many times. This CDR3 is 13 amino acids long. V lost 7 bases to trimming and J lost 5 bases; unmatched junction nucleotides: 5. Germline assignment: CDR1 SEHNR and CDR2 FQNEAQ (reference sequence). MiXCR was run by TCRdb on the PCR reads, yielding one entry per CDR3 protein. The table records some 650,000 distinct CDR3 sequences, nearly 20% of them present only once. Naive CD8 T cells underwent sorting with the CD8+CD4-CCR7+CD45RA+ definition. The data derive from a study of molecular identifiers for immune sequencing clone quantification.

The TCR was taken from a human donor in good health. Some libraries in this study had Jurkat cell RNA spiked in. The material sequenced was naive CD8+ T cells from blood, with Jurkat cell RNA spiked in. This sample's subset: FACS-sorted CD8+CD4-CCR7+CD45RA+ naive T cells. The V gene is TRBV7-9, the J gene TRBJ2-7, with 10 bases lining up with TRBD2. CDR3 region: CASTSLAGDEQYF. The CDR3 DNA follows: TGTGCCAGCACCTCCCTAGCGGGAGACGAGCAGTACTTC.